This T cell receptor beta chain comes out of a study of blood T cell repertoires in COVID-19. Authors' methods: Reference gene primer amplification gave nucleated cell count estimates. Assay used: immunoSEQ multiplex PCR; TCRdb lists only in-frame clones, some missing. That table supplies the V and J calls and clone size; D and trimming were determined from the DNA. The data contain some 250,000 clones, 83% of them singletons. Unmatched junction bases numbered 7, after V lost 4 bases and J lost 3 bases. CDR1 SGDLS and CDR2 YYNGEE come from the germline V gene. The length of the CDR3 is 15 residues. The material sequenced was peripheral blood. The chain combines TRBV9 with TRBJ2-7; TRBD2 matches at 10 bases. This TCR derives from a man between 40 and 49 years old with active or convalescent COVID-19. The CDR3 sequence is CASSPTIAGGYEQYF. The DNA for the CDR3 is TGTGCCAGCAGCCCGACGATAGCGGGAGGCTACGAGCAGTACTTC.